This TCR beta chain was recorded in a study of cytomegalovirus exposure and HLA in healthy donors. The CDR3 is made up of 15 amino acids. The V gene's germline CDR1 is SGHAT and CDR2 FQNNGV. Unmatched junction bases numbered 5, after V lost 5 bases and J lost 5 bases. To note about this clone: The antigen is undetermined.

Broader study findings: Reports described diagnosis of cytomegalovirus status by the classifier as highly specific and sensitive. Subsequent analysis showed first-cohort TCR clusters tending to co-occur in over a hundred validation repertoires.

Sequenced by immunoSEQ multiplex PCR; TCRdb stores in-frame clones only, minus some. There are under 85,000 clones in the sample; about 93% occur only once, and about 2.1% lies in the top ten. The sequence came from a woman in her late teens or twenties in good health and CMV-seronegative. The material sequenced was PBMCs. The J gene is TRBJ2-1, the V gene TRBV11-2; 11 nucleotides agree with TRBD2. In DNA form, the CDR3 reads TGTGCCAGCAGCCCACTAGCGGGAGAAAACAATGAGCAGTTCTTC. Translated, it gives CASSPLAGENNEQFF.